The TCR beta chain under discussion was sequenced for a study of blood T cell repertoires in COVID-19. This table comes from immunoSEQ multiplex PCR, and its TCRdb copy is limited to in-frame clones, with some not included. The sample holds roughly 68,000 clones, approximately 82% seen once. The V segment lost 0 bases and the J segment 0 bases; nucleotides outside the gene matches: 7. Germline V CDR1 and CDR2: SGHNT, YYREEE (reference sequence). The CDR3 runs 17 residues. This clonotype originated in a woman older than 75 with acute or convalescent COVID-19. The V call is TRBV5-4, the J call TRBJ2-3, with TRBD2 identical over 7 bases. What was sequenced was peripheral blood. The CDR3 coding sequence is TGTGCCAGCAGCTTGGCCCCAACTAGCGCAAGCACAGATACGCAGTATTTT. Translating it yields CASSLAPTSASTDTQYF. Based on the CDR3 plus reference TRBV5-4 and TRBJ2-3, the full variable domain is ETGVTQSPTHLIKTRGQQVTLRCSSQSGHNTVSWYQQALGQGPQFIFQYYREEENGRGNFPPRFSGLQFPNYSSELNVNALELDDSALYLCASSLAPTSASTDTQYFGPGTRLTVL.